This is a list of T cell receptor beta chains from one sample in a study of cytomegalovirus exposure and HLA in healthy donors. The data were produced by immunoSEQ multiplex PCR, yet TCRdb's version contains in-frame clones alone and is incomplete. Of 53,000 or so clones in the sample, 65% to 75% are singletons; the top ten hold approximately 6.3%. The specimen was PBMCs. Receptor source: a man aged 25 to 40 in good health and CMV-seropositive. The CDR3 runs from the conserved cysteine through the conserved F or W. D genes are given only for firm matches. Only part of the rows carry a size: once, few, many, or a class if the clone is expanded.

size	J	D	V	DNA	CDR3
NA	TRBJ1-2	NA	TRBV7-2	TGTGCCAGCAGCTTAGACAGGGACTATGGCTACACCTTC	CASSLDRDYGYTF
NA	TRBJ1-3	NA	TRBV5-1	TGCGCCAGCAGCTTGGAGGCAGGGGGAAACACCATATATTTT	CASSLEAGGNTIYF
NA	TRBJ2-7	NA	TRBV7-8	TGTGCCAGCAACCCAGGGGTTTTGAACGAGCAGTACTTC	CASNPGVLNEQYF
NA	TRBJ1-1	NA	TRBV9	TGTGCCAGCAGCGCATCGACTCCCACTGAAGCTTTCTTT	CASSASTPTEAFF
NA	TRBJ1-2	NA	TRBV28	TGTGCCAGCAGACAGGTATTCGGCTATGGCTACACCTTC	CASRQVFGYGYTF
NA	TRBJ2-5	TRBD1	TRBV6-6	TGTGCCAGCAGTGGATGGGTGGGACAGAGGGAAAAGACCCAGTACTTC	CASSGWVGQREKTQYF
NA	TRBJ1-6	NA	TRBV5-6	TGTGCCAGCAGCTCGGCTAGGGGTGTTAATTCACCCCTCCACTTT	CASSSARGVNSPLHF
NA	TRBJ2-1	TRBD2	TRBV7-2	TGTGCCAGCAGCTTCGGACTAGCGGGGGGGCTAGATGAGCAGTTCTTC	CASSFGLAGGLDEQFF
NA	TRBJ1-6	TRBD1	TRBV28	TGTGCCAGCAGAGGGACAGTCTATGGTGGGCGAAATTCACCCCTCCACTTT	CASRGTVYGGRNSPLHF
NA	TRBJ2-1	TRBD1	TRBV7-3	TGTGCCAGCAGGTTAGACAGGGAAGGCTACAATGAGCAGTTCTTC	CASRLDREGYNEQFF
NA	TRBJ2-5	NA	TRBV7-7	TGTGCTAGCAGCCGGACTTCACAAGAGACCCAGTACTTC	CASSRTSQETQYF
NA	TRBJ1-5	TRBD1	TRBV10-3	TGTGCCATCAGTGATGGCAGGGGGGAGCCCCAGCATTTT	CAISDGRGEPQHF
NA	TRBJ2-1	TRBD1	TRBV5-5	TGTGCCAGCAGCTTCTGGACAGGGGGCCATGAGCAGTTCTTC	CASSFWTGGHEQFF
NA	TRBJ1-3	NA	TRBV27	TGTGCCAGCGGCGGGACTGGCTTCGGTGGAAACACCATATATTTT	CASGGTGFGGNTIYF
NA	TRBJ1-1	NA	TRBV19	TGTGCCAGTAGTAGAGGGGGGAACACTGAAGCTTTCTTT	CASSRGGNTEAFF
NA	TRBJ2-3	TRBD2	TRBV4-1	TGCGCCAGCAGCCAAGAAGCGGGACTAGCCCAGCGTACGCAGTATTTT	CASSQEAGLAQRTQYF
NA	TRBJ1-5	NA	TRBV27	TGTGCCAGCAGTCCTTATAGCAATCAGCCCCAGCATTTT	CASSPYSNQPQHF
medium-sized	TRBJ2-3	TRBD2	TRBV7-2	TGTGCCAGCAGCTTATTCATAGCGGGGGGGCATCGTTCAGATACGCAGTATTTT	CASSLFIAGGHRSDTQYF
NA	TRBJ2-1	TRBD1	TRBV10-3	TGTGCCATCAGTTCTTTCGGGACAGGGCTGAATGAGCAGTTCTTC	CAISSFGTGLNEQFF
NA	TRBJ1-2	NA	TRBV10-3	TGTGCCATCAGGCCCCACGACAGCGAGCTCTATGGCTACACCTTC	CAIRPHDSELYGYTF
NA	TRBJ1-4	NA	TRBV18	TGTGCCAGCTCACCCGGGGGGATATCTACTAATGAAAAACTGTTTTTT	CASSPGGISTNEKLFF
NA	TRBJ1-2	TRBD1	TRBV6-6	TGTGCCAGCAGTTACTCGGGACAGGGGCGTGGCTACACCTTC	CASSYSGQGRGYTF